This is a list of T cell receptor beta chains from one sample in a study of beta chain features in type 1 diabetes. Libraries were prepared by immunoSEQ multiplex PCR; TCRdb keeps only in-frame clonotypes and omits some of them. This repertoire shows fewer than 550,000 clones, 9.5% to 12% found once; its top ten account for around 0.05%. The material sequenced was naive CD4+ T cells from blood. Receptors originate from a woman aged 18-29 years in good health. Both conserved end residues are part of each CDR3. D genes are given only for firm matches. Clone size, where shown, is once, few, many, or a class for clones that have expanded.

d_call	clone_size	v_call	j_call	cdr3_aa	cdr3_nt
-	few	TRBV2	TRBJ1-2	CASFYAANYGYTF	TGTGCCAGCTTCTACGCTGCTAACTATGGCTACACCTTC
-	few	TRBV30	TRBJ1-4	CAWSEMAIEKLFF	TGTGCCTGGAGTGAGATGGCTATCGAAAAACTGTTTTTT
-	few	TRBV2	TRBJ1-1	CASKTGYMNTEAFF	TGTGCCAGCAAAACAGGTTACATGAACACTGAAGCTTTCTTT
TRBD1	-	TRBV7-9	TRBJ2-7	CASSEGQGAEQYF	TGTGCCAGCAGCGAGGGACAGGGGGCCGAGCAGTACTTC
-	-	TRBV2	TRBJ1-5	CASSADGQPQHF	TGTGCCAGCAGTGCGGACGGTCAGCCCCAGCATTTT
-	few	TRBV29-1	TRBJ2-7	CSVGPTGSYEQYF	TGCAGCGTTGGACCCACAGGCTCCTACGAGCAGTACTTC
TRBD1	many	TRBV7-9	TRBJ2-5	CASIKGTGRETQYF	TGTGCCAGCATTAAGGGGACAGGGCGAGAGACCCAGTACTTC
-	-	TRBV4-3	TRBJ1-2	CASSQGGGAATSDGYTF	TGCGCCAGCAGCCAAGGGGGAGGGGCTGCAACGTCGGACGGCTACACCTTC
-	few	TRBV30	TRBJ1-2	CAWSRTLLGYGYTF	TGTGCCTGGAGTCGGACGCTACTCGGGTATGGCTACACCTTC
-	few	TRBV4-3	TRBJ2-3	CASSHPGLGDTQYF	TGCGCCAGCAGCCACCCCGGACTGGGAGATACGCAGTATTTT
TRBD2	many	TRBV5-1	TRBJ2-7	CASSMGTSGTYEQYF	TGCGCCAGCAGCATGGGGACTAGCGGTACCTACGAGCAGTACTTC
-	many	TRBV13	TRBJ2-6	CASSSRVAGANVLTF	TGTGCCAGCAGCTCCCGGGTGGCTGGGGCCAACGTCCTGACTTTC
-	few	TRBV7-2	TRBJ2-3	CASSLRRTSTDTQYF	TGTGCCAGCAGCCTCCGACGGACGAGCACAGATACGCAGTATTTT
TRBD2	-	TRBV29-1	TRBJ2-5	CSVEGPPGTKRETQYF	TGCAGCGTTGAAGGACCGCCCGGGACTAAGCGGGAGACCCAGTACTTC
-	few	TRBV19	TRBJ2-5	CASSIQGTQYF	TGTGCCAGTAGTATTCAGGGGACCCAGTACTTC
TRBD1	few	TRBV5-1	TRBJ2-7	CASSFVPGQPWPIRDEQYF	TGCGCCAGCAGCTTCGTGCCGGGACAGCCTTGGCCCATACGGGACGAGCAGTACTTC
-	few	TRBV7-9	TRBJ2-7	CASSMKGAQYF	TGTGCCAGCAGCATGAAGGGAGCGCAGTACTTC
-	-	TRBV7-8	TRBJ2-1	CASSFFRNNEQFF	TGTGCCAGCAGCTTCTTTAGGAACAATGAGCAGTTCTTC
TRBD1	-	TRBV30	TRBJ2-1	CAWARDSSYNEQFF	TGTGCCTGGGCCCGGGACAGCTCCTACAATGAGCAGTTCTTC
TRBD2	-	TRBV10-3	TRBJ2-1	CAISHTSGGHNEQFF	TGTGCCATCAGTCATACTAGCGGGGGTCACAATGAGCAGTTCTTC
-	-	TRBV5-1	TRBJ1-2	CASSLDYPPYTF	TGCGCCAGCAGCTTGGATTATCCCCCCTACACCTTC
-	-	TRBV28	TRBJ1-2	CASRPTEGTYGYTF	TGTGCCAGCAGGCCCACGGAGGGGACTTATGGCTACACCTTC
-	few	TRBV4-3	TRBJ1-2	CASRKDRNYGYTF	TGCGCCAGCAGGAAAGACAGGAACTATGGCTACACCTTC
-	few	TRBV18	TRBJ2-7	CASSAAFSSYEQYF	TGTGCCAGCTCAGCCGCCTTCAGCTCCTACGAGCAGTACTTC
-	few	TRBV7-6	TRBJ2-5	CASSLDRRGTQYF	TGTGCCAGCAGCTTAGACCGTAGGGGGACCCAGTACTTC
-	few	TRBV7-2	TRBJ1-2	CAIRVNYGYTF	TGTGCCATCAGGGTTAACTATGGCTACACCTTC
-	-	TRBV7-9	TRBJ1-2	CASSFAVGGYTF	TGTGCCAGCAGCTTCGCGGTAGGGGGCTACACCTTC
TRBD2	once	TRBV28	TRBJ2-3	CASSPAKRGVFTDTQYF	TGTGCCAGCAGTCCTGCTAAGCGGGGGGTATTCACAGATACGCAGTATTTT
-	few	TRBV7-9	TRBJ2-5	CASSTGTTPTQYF	TGTGCCAGCAGCACAGGGACAACGCCTACCCAGTACTTC
TRBD2	few	TRBV25-1	TRBJ2-1	CASSVISGSGSYNEQFF	TGTGCCAGCAGTGTAATTAGCGGGAGCGGCTCCTACAATGAGCAGTTCTTC
TRBD1	-	TRBV6-5	TRBJ1-2	CASSLGTAYGYTF	TGTGCCAGCAGTTTGGGGACAGCCTATGGCTACACCTTC
-	-	TRBV5-1	TRBJ2-1	CASTYQGGGNNEQFF	TGCGCCAGCACATACCAGGGGGGAGGAAACAATGAGCAGTTCTTC
-	few	TRBV12-5	TRBJ2-7	CASGDGPGAVNYEQYF	TGTGCTAGTGGTGACGGGCCTGGTGCGGTAAATTACGAGCAGTACTTC
TRBD1	-	TRBV6-1	TRBJ1-4	CASSDPRTGGDEGKLFF	TGTGCCAGCAGTGATCCCCGGACAGGGGGGGATGAGGGAAAACTGTTTTTT
-	few	TRBV4-1	TRBJ2-1	CASSLADRRRFF	TGCGCCAGCAGCCTGGCCGACAGGAGGAGATTCTTC
-	-	TRBV21-1	TRBJ2-4	CASSHRGILAKNIQYF	TGTGCCAGCAGCCACAGGGGGATTCTAGCCAAAAACATTCAGTACTTC
-	few	TRBV27	TRBJ2-5	CASSPSRQRQETQYF	TGTGCCAGCAGTCCTTCCCGTCAAAGACAAGAGACCCAGTACTTC
-	-	TRBV28	TRBJ2-1	CASSRGKGNEQFF	TGTGCCAGCAGTAGGGGTAAAGGCAATGAGCAGTTCTTC
TRBD2	-	TRBV4-2	TRBJ2-5	CASSQERASGGETQYF	TGTGCCAGCAGCCAAGAAAGGGCTAGCGGGGGGGAGACCCAGTACTTC
TRBD2	few	TRBV6-1	TRBJ2-7	CASSEVVGGHYEQYF	TGTGCCAGCAGTGAAGTGGTGGGAGGGCACTACGAGCAGTACTTC
TRBD1	-	TRBV7-2	TRBJ2-3	CASSGTVQGADTQYF	TGTGCCAGCAGCGGTACGGTCCAGGGGGCAGATACGCAGTATTTT
TRBD2	many	TRBV29-1	TRBJ2-7	CSVRAGGSYEQYF	TGCAGCGTTAGAGCGGGAGGCTCCTACGAGCAGTACTTC
TRBD2	-	TRBV18	TRBJ2-1	CASSLTLAGGSNEQFF	TGTGCCAGCTCACTAACTCTAGCGGGAGGTAGCAATGAGCAGTTCTTC
-	few	TRBV5-4	TRBJ1-2	CASSTSKDTRGYYGYTF	TGTGCCAGCAGCACATCAAAAGACACCAGGGGTTACTATGGCTACACCTTC
TRBD1	-	TRBV4-1	TRBJ1-5	CASSQDDRGRPQHF	TGCGCCAGCAGCCAAGACGACAGGGGGCGTCCCCAGCATTTT
TRBD2	-	TRBV5-4	TRBJ2-1	CASSYLIIAGDDEQFF	TGTGCCAGCAGCTACCTTATAATAGCGGGAGACGATGAGCAGTTCTTC
TRBD2	-	TRBV7-9	TRBJ2-3	CASGDRGGGTDTQYF	TGTGCCAGCGGAGATCGGGGGGGCGGAACAGATACGCAGTATTTT